What follows describes a single TCR beta chain. Germline assignment: CDR1 LNHNV and CDR2 YYDKDF (reference sequence). The CDR3 has 13 residues. The ends were cut back, 0 bases at V and 1 base at J, with 4 bases in the middle. These data come from a study of blood T cell repertoires in COVID-19. Study-level information: Acute-phase and convalescent COVID-19 samples originated in the United States, Italy and Spain. In each case, the material was cDNA or gDNA derived from T cells, B-cell-depleted T cells, or PBMCs.

As originally analysed: Estimates of nucleated cell counts were drawn from the amplification of reference gene primers. Sequencing was performed with immunoSEQ multiplex PCR; in TCRdb, only in-frame clones are kept and a portion is missing. V and J calls and clone size are given by that table; D and trimming were obtained from the DNA. The sample lists 200,000 to 250,000 clones, around 84% occurring once. The clonotype comes from a woman between 18 and 30 years old with acute or convalescent COVID-19. The V and J genes are TRBV15 and TRBJ2-7; no clear D. The specimen was peripheral blood. CDR3 sequence reads: CATSRDISYEQYF. The CDR3 region has the DNA TGTGCCACCAGCAGAGATATATCCTACGAGCAGTACTTC.